This T cell receptor beta chain was obtained from a study of low-dose radiotherapy and immunotherapy resistance in tumors. Background on the study: One day before radiation and immunotherapy, intravenous cyclophosphamide 200 mg/m2 was administered, with this repeated every two weeks.

CDR3 length: 15 residues. Per the germline V gene, CDR1 is SGHRS and CDR2 is YFSETQ. Between the trimmed V and J ends, which lost 5 bases and 3 bases, there was a span of 15 bases. Described time point: after trial treatment. The sample's treatment: LDRT plus nivolumab, ipilimumab, low-dose cyclophosphamide and aspirin (RACIN trial). Priming of first-strand cDNA relied on TRAV- and TRBV-specific primers (covering alpha and beta chains). An approximately 19-cycle PCR with a constant-region primer and V-primer adapter amplified TCRs. Each CDR3 protein gets one entry after TCRdb re-called the reads with MiXCR. The repertoire has roughly 95,000 distinct CDR3 sequences, 20% of them found once; the top ten carry 13%.

The input for sequencing was PBMCs, taken after low-dose radiotherapy plus immunotherapy. The chain joins TRBV5-1 to TRBJ1-3, with D tentatively TRBD1 (5 bases). This clonotype originated in a female donor with ovarian cancer. The CDR3 loop is CASSFEKGHGNTIYF. The CDR3 coding sequence is TGCGCCAGCAGTTTTGAGAAGGGGCATGGAAACACCATATATTTT.